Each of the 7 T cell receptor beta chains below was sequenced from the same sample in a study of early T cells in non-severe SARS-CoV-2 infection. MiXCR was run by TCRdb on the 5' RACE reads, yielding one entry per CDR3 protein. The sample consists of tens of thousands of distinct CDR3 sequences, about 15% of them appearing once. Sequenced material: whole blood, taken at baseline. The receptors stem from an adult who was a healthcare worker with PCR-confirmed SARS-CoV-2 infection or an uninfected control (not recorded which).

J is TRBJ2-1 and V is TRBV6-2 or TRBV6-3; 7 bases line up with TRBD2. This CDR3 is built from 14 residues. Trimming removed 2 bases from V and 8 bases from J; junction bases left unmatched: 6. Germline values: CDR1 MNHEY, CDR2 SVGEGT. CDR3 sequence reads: CASSYLAESYEQFF. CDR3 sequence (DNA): TGTGCCAGCAGTTACCTAGCGGAGAGCTATGAGCAGTTCTTC.

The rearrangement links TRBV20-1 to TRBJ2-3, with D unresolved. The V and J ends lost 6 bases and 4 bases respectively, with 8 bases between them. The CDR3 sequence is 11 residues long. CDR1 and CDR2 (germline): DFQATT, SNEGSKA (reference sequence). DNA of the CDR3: TGCAGTGCCCCAAGGTCAGATACGCAGTATTTT. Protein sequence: CSAPRSDTQYF.

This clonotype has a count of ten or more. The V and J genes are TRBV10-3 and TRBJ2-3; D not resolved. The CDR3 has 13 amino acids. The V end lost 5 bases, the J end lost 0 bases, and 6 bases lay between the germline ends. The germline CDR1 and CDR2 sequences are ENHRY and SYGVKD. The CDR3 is CAISRESTDTQYF. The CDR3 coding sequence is TGTGCCATCAGTAGGGAAAGCACAGATACGCAGTATTTT.

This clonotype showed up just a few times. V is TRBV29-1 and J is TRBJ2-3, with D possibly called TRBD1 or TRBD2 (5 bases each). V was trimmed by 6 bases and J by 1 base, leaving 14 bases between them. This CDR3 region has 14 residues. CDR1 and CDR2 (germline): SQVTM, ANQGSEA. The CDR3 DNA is TGCAGCGTCTCATTACCGGGACGCACAGATACGCAGTATTTT. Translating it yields CSVSLPGRTDTQYF.

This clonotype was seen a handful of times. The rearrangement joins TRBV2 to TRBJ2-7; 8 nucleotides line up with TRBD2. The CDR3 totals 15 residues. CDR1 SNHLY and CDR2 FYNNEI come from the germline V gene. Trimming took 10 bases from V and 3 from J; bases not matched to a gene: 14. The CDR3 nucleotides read TGTGCCACCTTGCTCTCTAGCGGGTCCCTCTACGAGCAGTACTTC. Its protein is CATLLSSGSLYEQYF.

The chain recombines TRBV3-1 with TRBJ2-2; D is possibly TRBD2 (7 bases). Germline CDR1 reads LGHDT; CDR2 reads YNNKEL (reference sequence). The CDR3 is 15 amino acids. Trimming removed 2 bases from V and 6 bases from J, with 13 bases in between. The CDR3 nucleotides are TGTGCCAGCAGCCAAAGGGGGAGGGATCCCGGGGAGCTGTTTTTT. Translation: CASSQRGRDPGELFF. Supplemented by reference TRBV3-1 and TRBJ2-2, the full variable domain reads DTAVSQTPKYLVTQMGNDKSIKCEQNLGHDTMYWYKQDSKKFLKIMFSYNNKELIINETVPNRFSPKSPDKAHLNLHINSLELGDSAVYFCASSQRGRDPGELFFGEGSRLTVL.

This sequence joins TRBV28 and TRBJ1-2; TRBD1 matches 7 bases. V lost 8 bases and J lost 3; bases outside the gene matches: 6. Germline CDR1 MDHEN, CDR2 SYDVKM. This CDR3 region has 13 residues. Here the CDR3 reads CASGRGGYYGYTF. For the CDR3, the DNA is TGTGCCAGCGGCAGGGGGGGATACTATGGCTACACCTTC.